Following are 20 T cell receptor beta chains from one sample sequenced in a study of blood T cell repertoires in COVID-19. The protocol was immunoSEQ multiplex PCR, while the TCRdb copy is restricted to in-frame clones and leaves out a portion. The table has about 330,000 clones, around 90% seen once. Sequenced: peripheral blood. The source is a man aged 25 to 45 with COVID-19, enrolled during active disease.

This chain joins TRBV6-5 and TRBJ1-4; TRBD1 is a possible D gene (6 bases). V dropped 8 bases and J dropped 7 bases, with 14 bases sitting between them. This CDR3 has 13 amino acids. CDR1 MNHEY and CDR2 SVGAGI come from the germline V gene. The CDR3 region has the DNA TGTGCCAGCGAGGGGGGGAGAGGTGAAAAACTGTTTTTT. Its protein is CASEGGRGEKLFF.

This rearrangement joins TRBV6-5 to TRBJ2-1, with TRBD1 matching 8 bases. The trim removed 4 bases at V and 7 bases at J, leaving 12 bases unmatched. Per the germline V gene, CDR1 is MNHEY and CDR2 is SVGAGI. The CDR3 runs to 16 residues. The CDR3 DNA reads as TGTGCCAGCAGTTCCAACTGGCCCGACAGGGGTAATGAGCAGTTCTTC. Its protein product is CASSSNWPDRGNEQFF.

CDR3 sequence: CASSYSGGLDEQFF. The CDR3 DNA sequence: TGTGCCAGCAGTTACTCGGGGGGGCTCGATGAGCAGTTCTTC. The chain combines TRBV6-5 with TRBJ2-1; possible D gene TRBD2, 7 bases. Per the germline V gene, CDR1 is MNHEY and CDR2 is SVGAGI. Trimming left V 0 bases short and J 8 bases short, with 11 bases between. The CDR3 loop spans 14 amino acids.

J is TRBJ1-1 and V is TRBV18; TRBD1 matches 9 bases. Germline V lookup: CDR1 KGHSH, CDR2 LQKENI. CDR3 length: 18 amino acids. Trimming at V came to 6 bases and at J to 3 bases, leaving 17 bases not matched to a gene. The CDR3 DNA is TGTGCCAGCTCTGAATTTCTGTGGACAGGGGTAGGGGACACTGAAGCTTTCTTT. Its translation: CASSEFLWTGVGDTEAFF. Supplemented by reference TRBV18 and TRBJ1-1, the full variable domain reads NAGVMQNPRHLVRRRGQEARLRCSPMKGHSHVYWYRQLPEEGLKFMVYLQKENIIDESGMPKERFSAEFPKEGPSILRIQQVVRGDSAAYFCASSEFLWTGVGDTEAFFGQGTRLTVV.

The CDR3 loop reads CASSLRDKVYNEQFF. The CDR3 nucleotides read TGTGCCAGCAGCCTCCGGGACAAAGTATACAATGAGCAGTTCTTC. V is TRBV3-1 (or the pseudogene TRBV3-2) and J is TRBJ2-1; a possible D gene is TRBD1 (6 bases). The length of the CDR3 is 15 residues. In germline, CDR1 is LGHDT, CDR2 YNNKEL (reference sequence). V lost 4 bases and J lost 4, with 14 bases in between.

The chain employs TRBV3-1 (or the pseudogene TRBV3-2) and TRBJ2-3; 13 bases are a match to TRBD2. V dropped 4 bases and J dropped 12; count of bases not matched to a gene: 13. Germline loops: CDR1 LGHDT, CDR2 YNNKEL (reference sequence). The CDR3 sequence is 16 residues long. In nucleotides, the CDR3 is TGTGCCAGCAGCCTGCGGACTAGCGGGAGCAGCGGGGTCCAGTATTTT. Protein sequence: CASSLRTSGSSGVQYF.

The chain carries TRBV28 and TRBJ2-7; 12 positions match TRBD2. The CDR3 is 16 amino acids. From germline, CDR1 is MDHEN and CDR2 SYDVKM. J was trimmed by 6 bases and V by 3 bases; bases with no gene match: 9. Written as DNA, the CDR3 is TGTGCCAGCAGTTTCAGTAGGACTAGCGGGAACATCGAGCAGTACTTC. Encoded protein: CASSFSRTSGNIEQYF.

This clone has a single count. This chain uses TRBV27 with TRBJ2-4; a possible D gene is TRBD2 (5 bases). V dropped 5 bases and J dropped 7 bases, with 12 bases sitting between them. The CDR3 runs to 13 residues. Per the germline V gene, CDR1 is MNHEY and CDR2 is SMNVEV (reference sequence). The CDR3 sequence is CASSPGGWNIQYF. CDR3 sequence (DNA): TGTGCCAGCAGTCCCGGCGGGTGGAACATTCAGTACTTC.

This chain uses TRBV18 with TRBJ1-1, with TRBD1 as a possible D gene (6 bases). V lost 8 bases to trimming and J lost 4 bases, with 17 bases between them. CDR1 is KGHSH and CDR2 is LQKENI in the germline V gene. This CDR3 spans 14 amino acids. The CDR3 DNA reads TGTGCCAGCAACAGACGGGGGGCCGTCACTGAAGCTTTCTTT. It specifies CASNRRGAVTEAFF.

The rearrangement links TRBV10-3 to TRBJ2-1; D perhaps matches TRBD2 (7 bases). CDR3 length: 14 residues. V lost 2 bases and J 9 bases, leaving 14 bases between the germline ends. Germline values: CDR1 ENHRY, CDR2 SYGVKD. CDR3 coding DNA: TGTGCCATCAGTGAGAAGGGGGGGGAGGGTGAGCAGTTCTTC. Translating gives CAISEKGGEGEQFF.

This clone was counted between two and nine times. This sequence joins TRBV23-1 and TRBJ2-7, with D perhaps TRBD2 (6 bases). TRBV23-1 has ORF status, its function being uncertain. Trimming pared 2 bases from V and 3 bases from J, leaving 20 bases between. CDR3 length: 17 amino acids. CDR3 residues: CASSQPGNEGLNYEQYF. The DNA for the CDR3 is TGCGCCAGCAGTCAACCGGGCAATGAGGGACTGAACTACGAGCAGTACTTC.

The chain uses TRBV5-1 and TRBJ2-5, with 16 bases matching TRBD2. The CDR3 totals 14 residues. After removal of 4 bases from V and 9 bases from J, the junction contained 3 bases not matched to a gene. CDR1 is SGHRS, CDR2 YFSETQ, per germline. CDR3 DNA: TGCGCCAGCAGCCCGGGACTAGCGGGAGGGGCCCAGTACTTC. This gives the protein CASSPGLAGGAQYF.

This clone was detected only once. J is TRBJ2-7 and V is TRBV6-5, with 11 bases identical to TRBD1. The length of the CDR3 is 12 residues. The V and J ends lost 7 bases and 5 bases, in that order; junction bases with no gene match: 1. Germline V gene data show CDR1 as MNHEY and CDR2 as SVGAGI. CDR3 sequence: CASKGQGDEQYF. DNA for the CDR3: TGTGCCAGCAAGGGACAGGGGGACGAGCAGTACTTC.

The rearrangement joins TRBV6-5 to TRBJ2-7, with D possibly being TRBD2 (5 bases). In germline, CDR1 is MNHEY, CDR2 SVGAGI. V lost 6 bases and J lost 0, with 12 bases in between. The CDR3 is made up of 14 amino acids. The CDR3 region has the DNA TGTGCCAGCAGCAAAAGCGGAAACTCCTACGAGCAGTACTTC. As protein: CASSKSGNSYEQYF.

CDR3 nucleotide sequence: TGTGCCAGCAGTCCACACCGGACCCTCATTCCGAGGGCCCAGTACTTC. It specifies CASSPHRTLIPRAQYF. The chain has TRBV28 and TRBJ2-5; a weak D match, TRBD2 (5 bases). Germline V gene lookup returns CDR1 MDHEN and CDR2 SYDVKM. CDR3 size: 16 residues. Trimming removed 5 bases from V and 9 bases from J, with 25 bases in between.

The rearrangement uses TRBV27 and TRBJ2-7; the D is unclear. Trimming removed 6 bases at V and 2 bases at J, with 17 bases between. The CDR3 is 15 residues long. Germline-derived CDR1 and CDR2 are MNHEY and SMNVEV (reference sequence). The CDR3 reads CASSPVVPGPYEQYF. The CDR3 DNA sequence: TGTGCCAGCAGCCCCGTGGTTCCCGGTCCCTACGAGCAGTACTTC.

This chain links TRBV5-6 with TRBJ2-5, with a possible D match to TRBD1 (6 bases). The germline V and J ends were trimmed by 2 bases and 2 bases, with 13 bases remaining between them. The CDR3 loop spans 15 amino acids. In germline, CDR1 is SGHDT, CDR2 YYEEEE. CDR3 residues: CASSFLGQSQETQYF. Written as DNA, the CDR3 is TGTGCCAGCAGCTTTCTCGGACAGTCACAAGAGACCCAGTACTTC.

The chain combines TRBV4-3 with TRBJ2-1; perhaps TRBD1 as D (6 bases). The CDR3 is 17 residues long. Germline assignment: CDR1 LGHNA and CDR2 YSLEER. Between the trimmed V and J ends, which lost 0 bases and 2 bases, there was a span of 14 bases. The CDR3 bases are TGCGCCAGCAGCCAAGATAGGGCAGGGGCAACCTACAATGAGCAGTTCTTC. This gives the protein CASSQDRAGATYNEQFF.

V gene TRBV28 combines with J gene TRBJ1-1; the D gene is possibly TRBD1 (5 bases). The ends were cut back, 6 bases at V and 5 bases at J, with 19 bases in the middle. Germline loops: CDR1 MDHEN, CDR2 SYDVKM. The CDR3 length is 15 residues. CDR3: CASREGGGGVTEAFF. CDR3 nucleotide sequence: TGTGCCAGCAGGGAGGGAGGCGGGGGGGTTACTGAAGCTTTCTTT. Using reference TRBV28 and TRBJ1-1 for the parts outside the CDR3, the full variable domain is DVKVTQSSRYLVKRTGEKVFLECVQDMDHENMFWYRQDPGLGLRLIYFSYDVKMKEKGDIPEGYSVSREKKERFSLILESASTNQTSMYLCASREGGGGVTEAFFGQGTRLTVV.

The rearrangement uses TRBV30 and TRBJ1-5; 12 nucleotides match TRBD1. Germline loops: CDR1 GTSNPN, CDR2 SVGIG (reference sequence). Trimming at V came to 2 bases and at J to 6 bases, leaving 5 bases not matched to a gene. This CDR3 has 15 amino acids. The CDR3 sequence: CAWSPGTGGGQPQHF. The CDR3 bases are TGTGCCTGGAGTCCCGGGACAGGGGGCGGTCAGCCCCAGCATTTT.